The 24 T cell receptor beta chains listed next were all sequenced from one sample in a study of T cell responses to AZD1222 COVID-19 vaccine. Repertoires were generated with immunoSEQ multiplex PCR, while TCRdb's copy carries only in-frame clones and drops some. The repertoire includes fewer than 20,000 clones, about 88% of them detected once, and just under 3% sits in the top ten. This sample comprised peripheral blood, obtained 28 days after the second AZD1222 dose. The receptors come from an adult who received the AZD1222 COVID-19 vaccine.

V gene TRBV2 combines with J gene TRBJ2-1; 8 positions agree with TRBD2. The CDR3 sequence is 15 residues long. Germline CDR1 is SNHLY and CDR2 is FYNNEI. The V segment lost 1 base and the J segment 8 bases; nucleotides outside the gene matches: 7. The CDR3 spells CASSEGEREYYEQFF. In nucleotides, the CDR3 is TGTGCCAGCAGTGAAGGCGAGCGGGAGTATTATGAGCAGTTCTTC.

This clone came up a few times. DNA for the CDR3: TGTGCCTGGAGTCCAGGACTAGCGGGCGTCGAGCAGTACTTC. It specifies CAWSPGLAGVEQYF. V usage is TRBV30 and J usage is TRBJ2-7; 11 nucleotides align to TRBD2. V lost 2 bases, J lost 6 bases, and 6 bases stayed unmatched. Per germline, CDR1 GTSNPN and CDR2 SVGIG (reference sequence). The CDR3 sequence is 14 residues long.

The chain couples TRBV5-8 to TRBJ1-4; D perhaps matches TRBD1 (5 bases). V was cut by 2 bases and J by 2 bases, with 16 bases left in between. The CDR3 is 17 amino acids. Per germline, CDR1 SGHTS and CDR2 YDEGEE. The CDR3 spells CASSLILGTATNEKLFF. CDR3 nucleotides: TGTGCCAGCAGCTTAATTCTAGGGACCGCTACTAATGAAAAACTGTTTTTT.

The gene calls are TRBV18 and TRBJ1-2, with 8 bases that match TRBD1. This CDR3 contains 14 residues. Germline V gene lookup returns CDR1 KGHSH and CDR2 LQKENI. V was pared by 3 bases and J by 8 bases, with 8 bases of the junction left unmatched. As DNA, the CDR3 is TGTGCCAGCTCACCTGCCGGGACAGGCTACGGCTACACCTTC. It translates to CASSPAGTGYGYTF.

The chain links TRBV18 to TRBJ2-5; D call uncertain. Trimming stripped 3 bases from V and 4 bases from J, with 6 bases between. This CDR3 has 12 amino acids. Germline CDR1 is KGHSH and CDR2 is LQKENI. CDR3 DNA: TGTGCCAGCTCACCCCGGGCAGAGACCCAGTACTTC. This sequence encodes CASSPRAETQYF.

V and J are TRBV6-6 and TRBJ2-5, with D perhaps matching TRBD1 or TRBD2 (6 bases each). Germline V CDR1 and CDR2: MNHNY, SVGAGI (reference sequence). V was pared by 4 bases and J by 5 bases, with 17 bases between. This CDR3 has 15 residues. CDR3 region: CASSSNSGASETQYF. CDR3 DNA sequence: TGTGCCAGCAGTTCAAACTCGGGGGCCTCTGAGACCCAGTACTTC.

The V and J genes are TRBV7-8 and TRBJ2-1; D may be TRBD2 (6 bases). Per the germline V gene, CDR1 is SGHVS and CDR2 is FQNEAQ. V lost 3 bases and J 4 bases, leaving 16 bases between the germline ends. This CDR3 is built from 16 residues. This CDR3 is CASSLLGGETYNEQFF. The DNA of the CDR3 is TGTGCCAGCAGCTTGCTCGGGGGAGAAACTTACAATGAGCAGTTCTTC. Variable domain in full (rest from reference TRBV7-8 and TRBJ2-1): GAGVSQSPRYKVAKRGQDVALRCDPISGHVSLFWYQQALGQGPEFLTYFQNEAQLDKSGLPSDRFFAERPEGSVSTLKIQRTQQEDSAVYLCASSLLGGETYNEQFFGPGTRLTVL.

The V call is TRBV28, the J call TRBJ1-2; the D gene is possibly TRBD1 (6 bases). The CDR3 loop spans 13 amino acids. The V end lost 10 bases, the J end lost 6 bases, and 18 bases lay between the germline ends. Germline-derived CDR1 and CDR2 are MDHEN and SYDVKM. The CDR3, as DNA: TGTGCCACCTACGAGGGGGGGGGCAATGGCTACACCTTC. This encodes CATYEGGGNGYTF.

This chain connects TRBV7-8 to TRBJ2-3; D gene uncertain. V dropped 2 bases and J dropped 2 bases, with 14 bases sitting between them. Looked up from germline, CDR1 is SGHVS and CDR2 is FQNEAQ. The CDR3 has 16 amino acids. CDR3 amino acids: CASSLLDANPTDTQYF. In DNA form, the CDR3 reads TGTGCCAGCAGCTTACTGGACGCAAATCCCACAGATACGCAGTATTTT.

The chain recombines TRBV18 with TRBJ1-2; D possibly corresponds to TRBD1 (5 bases). The germline V and J ends were trimmed by 4 bases and 7 bases, with 16 bases remaining between them. This CDR3 has 14 amino acids. Germline V gene sequence: CDR1 KGHSH, CDR2 LQKENI. The CDR3 spells CASSLRDSTGGYTF. The CDR3 DNA sequence: TGTGCCAGCTCACTACGCGACAGCACGGGTGGCTACACCTTC.

The V call is TRBV9, the J call TRBJ2-2; D is unclear. The CDR3 length is 14 residues. From germline, CDR1 is SGDLS and CDR2 YYNGEE. V lost 0 bases to trimming and J lost 7 bases, with 10 bases between them. The CDR3 region is CASSVGLAVGELFF. CDR3 coding DNA: TGTGCCAGCAGCGTAGGGTTGGCAGTCGGGGAGCTGTTTTTT.

The chain is built from TRBV24-1 and TRBJ2-3; TRBD2 is a possible D gene (6 bases). The germline V gene has CDR1 KGHDR and CDR2 SFDVKD. The CDR3 contains 16 residues. Trimming left V 0 bases short and J 0 bases short, with 9 bases between. The CDR3 loop reads CATSDLASGSTDTQYF. CDR3 coding DNA: TGTGCCACCAGTGATTTGGCGAGCGGGAGCACAGATACGCAGTATTTT.

In this sample, this clone turned up once. The V gene is TRBV12-5, the J gene TRBJ1-2, with D possibly being TRBD1 (6 bases). The CDR3 is 16 amino acids. Germline loops: CDR1 LGHNT, CDR2 FRNRAP. Trimming took off 6 bases at V and 4 bases at J, with 21 bases between the two ends. CDR3 coding DNA: TGTGCTAGTGGCCCCGGGCGGGGGGCCCCCCTCTATGGCTACACCTTC. Translated: CASGPGRGAPLYGYTF.

This clone was counted once. The CDR3 bases are TGTGCCAGCAGCAGGACAGGGGATCAGCCCCAGCATTTT. Translated, it gives CASSRTGDQPQHF. J is TRBJ1-5 and V is TRBV7-2; 9 bases are shared with TRBD1. Trimming took 5 bases from V and 5 from J; bases not matched to a gene: 1. The CDR3 is 13 amino acids. Looked up from germline, CDR1 is SGHTA and CDR2 is FQGNSA. Together with reference TRBV7-2 and TRBJ1-5, the CDR3 gives the full variable domain: GAGVSQSPSNKVTEKGKDVELRCDPISGHTALYWYRQSLGQGLEFLIYFQGNSAPDKSGLPSDRFSAERTGGSVSTLTIQRTQQEDSAVYLCASSRTGDQPQHFGDGTRLSIL.

CDR3 nucleotides: TGTGCCAGTAGTCCAGGGACAGCTGGGGCCAACGTCCTGACTTTC. Protein: CASSPGTAGANVLTF. The chain joins TRBV19 to TRBJ2-6; 7 nucleotides line up with TRBD1. After removal of 5 bases from V and 2 bases from J, the junction contained 3 bases not matched to a gene. The germline V gene encodes CDR1 LNHDA and CDR2 SQIVND (reference sequence). The CDR3 runs to 15 residues.

This clone was counted a single time. The rearrangement uses TRBV7-2 and TRBJ2-3; D is unresolved. The CDR3 is 13 residues long. Trimming left V 3 bases short and J 1 base short, with 5 bases between. From germline, CDR1 is SGHTA and CDR2 FQGNSA. The CDR3 protein is CASSFGGTDTQYF. CDR3 nucleotides: TGTGCCAGCAGCTTCGGCGGCACAGATACGCAGTATTTT.

The gene calls are TRBV19 and TRBJ1-2; D remains unclear. Germline CDR1 is LNHDA and CDR2 is SQIVND (reference sequence). V was cut by 3 bases and J by 6 bases, with 5 bases left in between. The CDR3 is 11 amino acids. CDR3 sequence reads: CASSIGNGYTF. CDR3 DNA sequence: TGTGCCAGTAGTATTGGGAATGGCTACACCTTC. The full variable domain, in which reference TRBV19 and TRBJ1-2 provide the parts outside the CDR3, is DGGITQSPKYLFRKEGQNVTLSCEQNLNHDAMYWYRQDPGQGLRLIYYSQIVNDFQKGDIAEGYSVSREKKESFPLTVTSAQKNPTAFYLCASSIGNGYTFGSGTRLTVV.

The V gene is TRBV6-1, the J gene TRBJ1-2; D is uncertain. The CDR3 sequence is 12 residues long. The germline CDR1 and CDR2 sequences are MNHNS and SASEGT. V lost 2 bases and J lost 4, with 5 bases in between. The CDR3 reads CASSELPYGYTF. CDR3 DNA sequence: TGTGCCAGCAGTGAACTTCCCTATGGCTACACCTTC.

The rearrangement links TRBV11-2 to TRBJ2-1; 8 bases align to TRBD1. There are 16 residues in the CDR3. Trimming at V came to 6 bases and at J to 1 base, leaving 8 bases not matched to a gene. Germline values: CDR1 SGHAT, CDR2 FQNNGV. The CDR3 DNA reads as TGTGCCAGCAGGGATCACAGGGGGGCATCCTACAATGAGCAGTTCTTC. Translating it yields CASRDHRGASYNEQFF.

CDR3 DNA sequence: TGTGCCAGTAGTATGGCGGCCGATGGCTACACCTTC. Residues: CASSMAADGYTF. The chain uses TRBV19 and TRBJ1-2; D is unresolved. Trimming left V 3 bases short and J 6 bases short, with 8 bases between. The CDR3 has 12 amino acids. Germline CDR1 and CDR2: LNHDA and SQIVND (reference sequence).

A few counts support this clone. DNA of the CDR3: TGTGCCAGTAGTAGTAACAGGGGTTCCGGCCAAGAGACCCAGTACTTC. It codes for CASSSNRGSGQETQYF. This chain connects TRBV19 to TRBJ2-5, with 7 nucleotides matching TRBD1. Trimming at V came to 4 bases and at J to 1 base, leaving 9 bases not matched to a gene. This CDR3 comprises 16 residues. Germline CDR1 reads LNHDA; CDR2 reads SQIVND (reference sequence).

This clone was counted a single time. This chain joins TRBV14 and TRBJ2-6; D remains ambiguous. Germline CDR1 is SGHDN and CDR2 is FVKESK. The CDR3 covers 14 residues. Trimming shortened V by 3 bases and J by 0 bases, and 3 bases separated the two germline ends. The chain's CDR3 is CASSQSSGANVLTF. The CDR3 bases are TGTGCCAGCAGCCAGTCCTCTGGGGCCAACGTCCTGACTTTC.

The chain has TRBV28 and TRBJ2-3, with D possibly called TRBD1 or TRBD2 (6 bases each). V shed 2 bases and J shed 2 bases, with 14 bases lying between them. Germline values: CDR1 MDHEN, CDR2 SYDVKM. The CDR3 is made up of 16 amino acids. CDR3 residues: CASSLAGGANTDTQYF. CDR3 nucleotide sequence: TGTGCCAGCAGTTTAGCCGGGGGCGCGAACACAGATACGCAGTATTTT.

The chain employs TRBV7-2 and TRBJ2-2, with 9 nucleotides matching TRBD2. The CDR3 length is 15 residues. Per germline, CDR1 SGHTA and CDR2 FQGNSA. The V and J ends lost 1 base and 7 bases, in that order; junction bases with no gene match: 4. For the CDR3, the DNA is TGTGCCAGCAGCTTAGAAGGACTAGCGATCGGGGAGCTGTTTTTT. This encodes CASSLEGLAIGELFF.